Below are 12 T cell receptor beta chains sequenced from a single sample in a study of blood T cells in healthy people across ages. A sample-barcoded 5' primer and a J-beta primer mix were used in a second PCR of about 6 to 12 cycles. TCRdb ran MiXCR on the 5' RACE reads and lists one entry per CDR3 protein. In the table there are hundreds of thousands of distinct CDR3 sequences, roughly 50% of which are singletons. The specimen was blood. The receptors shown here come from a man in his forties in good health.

The chain's CDR3 is CTSSLGPLTDTQYF. CDR3 nucleotide sequence: TGTACCAGCAGCTTAGGACCGCTCACAGATACGCAGTATTTT. The chain combines TRBV7-2 with TRBJ2-3; D uncertain. Germline V gives CDR1 SGHTA, CDR2 FQGNSA. Trimming removed 1 base at V and 2 bases at J, with 7 bases between. The CDR3 is 14 residues long.

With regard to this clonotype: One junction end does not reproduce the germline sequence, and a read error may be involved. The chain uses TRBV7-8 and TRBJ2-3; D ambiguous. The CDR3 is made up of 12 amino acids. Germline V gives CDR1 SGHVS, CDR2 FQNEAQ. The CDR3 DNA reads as TGTGCCAACAGCGTTAGTAGGGATACGCAGTATTTT. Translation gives CANSVSRDTQYF.

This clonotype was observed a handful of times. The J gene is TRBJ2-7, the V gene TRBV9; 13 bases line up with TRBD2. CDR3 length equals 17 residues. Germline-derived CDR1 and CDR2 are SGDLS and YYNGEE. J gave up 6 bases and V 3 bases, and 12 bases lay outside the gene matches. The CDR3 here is CASSAGTSGILNIEQYF. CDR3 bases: TGTGCCAGCAGCGCCGGGACTAGCGGGATTCTGAACATCGAGCAGTACTTC.

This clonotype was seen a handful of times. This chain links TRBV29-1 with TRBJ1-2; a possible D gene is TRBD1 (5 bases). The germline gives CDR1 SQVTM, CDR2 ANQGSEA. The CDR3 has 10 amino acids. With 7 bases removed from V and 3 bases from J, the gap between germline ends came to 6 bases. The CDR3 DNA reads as TGCAGCGCGGGGGACTATGGCTACACCTTC. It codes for CSAGDYGYTF.

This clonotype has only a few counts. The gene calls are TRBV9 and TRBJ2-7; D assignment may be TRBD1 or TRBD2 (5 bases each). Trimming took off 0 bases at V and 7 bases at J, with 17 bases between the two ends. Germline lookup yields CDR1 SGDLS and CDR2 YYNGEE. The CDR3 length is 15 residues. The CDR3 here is CASSVALGPTREQYF. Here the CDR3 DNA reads TGTGCCAGCAGCGTAGCTCTGGGACCCACTCGAGAGCAGTACTTC. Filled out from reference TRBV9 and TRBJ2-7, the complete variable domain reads DSGVTQTPKHLITATGQRVTLRCSPRSGDLSVYWYQQSLDQGLQFLIQYYNGEERAKGNILERFSAQQFPDLHSELNLSSLELGDSALYFCASSVALGPTREQYFGPGTRLTVT.

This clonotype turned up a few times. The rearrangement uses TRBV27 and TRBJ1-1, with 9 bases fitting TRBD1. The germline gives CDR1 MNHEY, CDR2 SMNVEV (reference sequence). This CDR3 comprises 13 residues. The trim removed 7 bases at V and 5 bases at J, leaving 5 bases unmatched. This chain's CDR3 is CASTTGGRTEAFF. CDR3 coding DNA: TGTGCCAGCACGACAGGGGGTAGGACTGAAGCTTTCTTT.

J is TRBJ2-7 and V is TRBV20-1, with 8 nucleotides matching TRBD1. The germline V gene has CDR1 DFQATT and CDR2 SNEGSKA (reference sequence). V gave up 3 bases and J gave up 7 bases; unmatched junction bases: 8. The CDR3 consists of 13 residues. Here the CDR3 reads CSASLDRDNEQYF. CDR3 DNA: TGCAGTGCTAGTTTGGACAGGGACAATGAGCAGTACTTC.

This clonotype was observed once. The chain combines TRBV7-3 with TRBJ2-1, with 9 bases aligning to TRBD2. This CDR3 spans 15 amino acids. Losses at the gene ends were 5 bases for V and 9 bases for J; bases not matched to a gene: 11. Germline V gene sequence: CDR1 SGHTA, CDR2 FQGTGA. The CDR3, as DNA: TGTGCCAGCAGCCGACTAGCGGAGATCGGGGGTGAGCAGTTCTTC. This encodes CASSRLAEIGGEQFF.

This CDR3 is CSASMVAGLSYEQYF. The CDR3 DNA reads as TGCAGTGCTAGTATGGTAGCGGGACTCTCCTACGAGCAGTACTTC. This rearrangement joins TRBV20-1 to TRBJ2-7; 8 bases agree with TRBD2. J was trimmed by 0 bases and V by 3 bases; bases with no gene match: 7. CDR3 length equals 15 residues. Germline assignment: CDR1 DFQATT and CDR2 SNEGSKA (reference sequence).

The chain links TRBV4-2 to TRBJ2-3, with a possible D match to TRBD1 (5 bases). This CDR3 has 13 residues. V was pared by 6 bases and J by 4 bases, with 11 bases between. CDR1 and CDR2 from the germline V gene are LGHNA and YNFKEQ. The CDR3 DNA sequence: TGTGCCAGCAGTCGAACAGGACCAGATACGCAGTATTTT. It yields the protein CASSRTGPDTQYF.

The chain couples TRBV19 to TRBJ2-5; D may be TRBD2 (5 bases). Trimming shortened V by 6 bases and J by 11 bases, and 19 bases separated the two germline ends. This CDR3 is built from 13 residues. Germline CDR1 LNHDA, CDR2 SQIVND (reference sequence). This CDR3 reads CASRRSTTNEQYF. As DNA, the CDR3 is TGTGCCAGTAGGAGGTCGACTACCAATGAGCAGTACTTC. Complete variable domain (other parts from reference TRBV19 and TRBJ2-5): DGGITQSPKYLFRKEGQNVTLSCEQNLNHDAMYWYRQDPGQGLRLIYYSQIVNDFQKGDIAEGYSVSREKKESFPLTVTSAQKNPTAFYLCASRRSTTNEQYFGPGTRLLVL.

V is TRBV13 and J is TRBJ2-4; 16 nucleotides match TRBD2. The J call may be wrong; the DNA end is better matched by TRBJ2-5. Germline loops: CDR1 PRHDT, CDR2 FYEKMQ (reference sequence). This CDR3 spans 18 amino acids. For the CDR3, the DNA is TGTGCCAGCAGCTTAGACGGGACTAGCGGGGGGGACCAAGAGACCCAGTACTTC. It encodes CASSLDGTSGGDQETQYF.